This T cell receptor (beta chain) stems from a study of blood T cell repertoires in COVID-19. This table comes from immunoSEQ multiplex PCR, and its TCRdb copy is limited to in-frame clones, with some not included. The repertoire includes over 200,000 clones, about 80% of them detected once, and 4% to 5.5% sits in the top ten. V dropped 7 bases and J dropped 4; count of bases not matched to a gene: 3. Per the germline V gene, CDR1 is ENHRY and CDR2 is SYGVKD. The CDR3 covers 13 residues. The sequenced sample consisted of peripheral blood. The genes are TRBV10-3 and TRBJ2-1; 8 bases line up with TRBD1. This TCR derives from a man in his forties or fifties with active or convalescent COVID-19. The CDR3 here is CAITRDRYNEQFF. CDR3 sequence (DNA): TGTGCCATCACTCGGGACAGGTACAATGAGCAGTTCTTC.